The 2 T cell receptor beta chains reported below all come from one sample, sequenced in a study of identical twins. TCRdb re-derived calls from the 5' RACE reads in MiXCR, one entry per CDR3 protein. Of some 1,600,000 distinct CDR3 sequences in the sample, under 35% were seen once. The sequencing sample was made of cord blood. The source is a newborn girl in good health.

This clonotype was counted between two and nine times. One end of the junction does not line up with germline, which may come from a read error. V usage is TRBV27 and J usage is TRBJ2-1; 8 nucleotides match TRBD2. CDR1 is MNHEY and CDR2 is SMNVEV in the germline V gene (reference sequence). This CDR3 is 14 amino acids long. The DNA of the CDR3 is TGTGCCAGCGGTTTAGCGGGGCAGGGCAATGAGCAGTTCTTC. Amino acid sequence: CASGLAGQGNEQFF.

The V and J genes are TRBV5-1 and TRBJ1-4; 11 nucleotides agree with TRBD1. The germline CDR1 and CDR2 sequences are SGHRS and YFSETQ. This CDR3 comprises 15 residues. Unmatched junction bases numbered 7, after V lost 4 bases and J lost 8 bases. CDR3 sequence reads: CASSIGQGAQEKLFF. The CDR3 nucleotides read TGCGCCAGCAGCATCGGACAGGGGGCTCAGGAAAAACTGTTTTTT.